Given below is one TCR beta chain in context. Its antigen is unidentified. This specimen comes from a study of cytomegalovirus exposure and HLA in healthy donors. Study-wide findings and caveats: It was likely that a cluster of highly shared sequence variants was a sequencing artifact.

In the PCR, 60 Vbeta and 13 Jbeta primers were used. Using immunoSEQ multiplex PCR, the repertoire was profiled, and TCRdb retains in-frame clones only, with some absent. The repertoire holds some 180,000 clones, with around 75% as singletons. The CDR3 totals 17 residues. V was clipped by 11 bases and J by 0 bases; unmatched bases: 14. Germline assignment: CDR1 MDHEN and CDR2 SYDVKM. The source of this sequence is a male donor in good health and CMV-seronegative. The J gene is TRBJ1-5, the V gene TRBV28; TRBD1 matches 9 bases. The sequenced sample was PBMCs. The CDR3 loop is CAVPGQGYRYSNQPQHF. CDR3 DNA: TGTGCCGTACCGGGACAGGGATACCGTTATAGCAATCAGCCCCAGCATTTT.